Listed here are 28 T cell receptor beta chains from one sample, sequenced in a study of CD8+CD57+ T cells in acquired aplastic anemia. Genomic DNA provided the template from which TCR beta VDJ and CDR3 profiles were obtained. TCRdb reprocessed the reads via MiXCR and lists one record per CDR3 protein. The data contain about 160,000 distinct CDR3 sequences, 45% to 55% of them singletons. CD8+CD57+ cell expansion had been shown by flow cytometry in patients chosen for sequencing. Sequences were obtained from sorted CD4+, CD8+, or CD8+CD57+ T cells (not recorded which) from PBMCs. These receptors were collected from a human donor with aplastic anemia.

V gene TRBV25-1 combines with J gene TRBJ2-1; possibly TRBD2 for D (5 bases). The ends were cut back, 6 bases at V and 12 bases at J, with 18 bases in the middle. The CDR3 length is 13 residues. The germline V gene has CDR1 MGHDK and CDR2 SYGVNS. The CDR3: CASSRGSDGSQFF. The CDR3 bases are TGTGCCAGCAGCCGAGGGAGCGACGGGTCGCAGTTCTTC.

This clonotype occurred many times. DNA for the CDR3: TGTGCCAGCAGCGTATTTCAGCGGAACACCGGGGAGCTGTTTTTT. It encodes CASSVFQRNTGELFF. The chain has TRBV9 and TRBJ2-2; no definite D call. Between the trimmed V and J ends, which lost 1 base and 1 base, there was a span of 8 bases. The CDR3 runs 15 residues. Germline CDR1 is SGDLS and CDR2 is YYNGEE.

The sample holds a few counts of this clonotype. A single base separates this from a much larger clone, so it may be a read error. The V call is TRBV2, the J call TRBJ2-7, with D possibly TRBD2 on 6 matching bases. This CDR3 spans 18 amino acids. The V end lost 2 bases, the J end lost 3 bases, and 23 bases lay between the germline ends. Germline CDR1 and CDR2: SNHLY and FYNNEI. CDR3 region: CASSETPAPSAGFYEQYF. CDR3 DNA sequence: TGTGCCAGCAGTGAAACCCCTGCACCTAGCGCAGGATTCTACGAGCAGTACTTC.

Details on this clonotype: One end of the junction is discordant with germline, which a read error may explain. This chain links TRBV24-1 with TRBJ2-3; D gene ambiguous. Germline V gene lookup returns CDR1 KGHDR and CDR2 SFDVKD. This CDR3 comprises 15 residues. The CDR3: CATSDFWDQPDTQYF. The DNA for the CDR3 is TGTGCCACCAGCGATTTCTGGGATCAGCCAGATACGCAGTATTTT.

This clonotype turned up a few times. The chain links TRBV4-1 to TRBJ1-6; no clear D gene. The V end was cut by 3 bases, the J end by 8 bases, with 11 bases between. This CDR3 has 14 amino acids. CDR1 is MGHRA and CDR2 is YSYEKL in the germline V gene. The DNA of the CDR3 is TGCGCCAGCAGCCACCCCCTAACTGATTCACCCCTCCACTTT. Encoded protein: CASSHPLTDSPLHF.

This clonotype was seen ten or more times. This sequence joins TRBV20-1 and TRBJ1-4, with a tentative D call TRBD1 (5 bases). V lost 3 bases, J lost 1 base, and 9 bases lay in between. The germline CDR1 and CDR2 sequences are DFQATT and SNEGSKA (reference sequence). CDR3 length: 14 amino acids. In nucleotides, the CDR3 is TGCAGTGCTAGTGGGGCAGGAACTAATGAAAAACTGTTTTTT. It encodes CSASGAGTNEKLFF.

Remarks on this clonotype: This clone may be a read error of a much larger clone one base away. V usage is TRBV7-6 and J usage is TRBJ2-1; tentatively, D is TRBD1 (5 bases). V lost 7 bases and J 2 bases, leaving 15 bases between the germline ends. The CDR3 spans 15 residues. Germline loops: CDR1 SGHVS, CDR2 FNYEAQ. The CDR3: CASTVGRVPYNEQFF. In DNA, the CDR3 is TGTGCCAGCACCGTCGGCAGGGTCCCCTACAATGAGCAGTTCTTC.

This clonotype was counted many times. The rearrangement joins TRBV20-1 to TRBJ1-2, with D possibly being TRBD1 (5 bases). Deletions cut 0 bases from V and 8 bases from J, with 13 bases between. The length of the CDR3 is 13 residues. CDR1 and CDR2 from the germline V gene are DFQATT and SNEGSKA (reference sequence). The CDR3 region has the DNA TGCAGTGCTAGAGAAGGGACCGTGGACGGCTACACCTTC. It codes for CSAREGTVDGYTF.

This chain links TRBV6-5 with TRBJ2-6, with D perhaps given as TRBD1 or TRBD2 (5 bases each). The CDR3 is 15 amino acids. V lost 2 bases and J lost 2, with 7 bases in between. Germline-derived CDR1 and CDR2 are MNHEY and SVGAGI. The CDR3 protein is CASSYVGAGANVLTF. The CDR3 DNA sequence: TGTGCCAGCAGTTACGTGGGGGCTGGGGCCAACGTCCTGACTTTC.

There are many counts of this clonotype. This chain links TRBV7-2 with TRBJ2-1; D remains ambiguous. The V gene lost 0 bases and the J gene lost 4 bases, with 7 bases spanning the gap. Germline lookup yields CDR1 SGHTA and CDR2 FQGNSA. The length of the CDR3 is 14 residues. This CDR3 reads CASSLAPAYNEQFF. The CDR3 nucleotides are TGTGCCAGCAGCTTAGCTCCAGCATACAATGAGCAGTTCTTC.

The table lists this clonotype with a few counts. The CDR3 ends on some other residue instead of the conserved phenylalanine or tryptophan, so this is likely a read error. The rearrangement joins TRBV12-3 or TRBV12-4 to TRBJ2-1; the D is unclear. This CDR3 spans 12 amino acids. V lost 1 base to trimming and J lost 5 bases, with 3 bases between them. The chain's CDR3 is CASSLVDNEQFL. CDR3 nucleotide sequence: TGTGCCAGCAGTTTAGTAGACAATGAGCAGTTCCTC.

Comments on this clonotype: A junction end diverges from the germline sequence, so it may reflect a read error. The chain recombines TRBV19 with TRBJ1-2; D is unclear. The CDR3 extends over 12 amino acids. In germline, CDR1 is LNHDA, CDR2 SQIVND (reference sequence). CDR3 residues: CATKGGNYGHTF. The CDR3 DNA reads TGTGCCACGAAGGGCGGGAACTATGGCCACACCTTC. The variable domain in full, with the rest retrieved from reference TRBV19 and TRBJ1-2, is DGGITQSPKYLFRKEGQNVTLSCEQNLNHDAMYWYRQDPGQGLRLIYYSQIVNDFQKGDIAEGYSVSREKKESFPLTVTSAQKNPTAFYLCATKGGNYGHTFGSGTRLTVV.

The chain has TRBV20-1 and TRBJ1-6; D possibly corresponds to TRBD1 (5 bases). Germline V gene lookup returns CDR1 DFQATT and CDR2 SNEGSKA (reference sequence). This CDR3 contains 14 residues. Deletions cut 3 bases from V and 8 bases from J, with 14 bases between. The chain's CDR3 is CSASAGTVDSPLHF. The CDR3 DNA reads TGCAGTGCTAGTGCCGGGACGGTGGATTCACCCCTCCACTTT.

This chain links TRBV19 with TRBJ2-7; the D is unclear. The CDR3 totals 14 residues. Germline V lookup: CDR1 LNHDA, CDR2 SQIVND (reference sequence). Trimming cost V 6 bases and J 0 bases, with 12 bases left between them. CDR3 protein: CASRILGSSYEQYF. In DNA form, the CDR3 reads TGTGCCAGTAGAATACTCGGAAGCTCCTACGAGCAGTACTTC.

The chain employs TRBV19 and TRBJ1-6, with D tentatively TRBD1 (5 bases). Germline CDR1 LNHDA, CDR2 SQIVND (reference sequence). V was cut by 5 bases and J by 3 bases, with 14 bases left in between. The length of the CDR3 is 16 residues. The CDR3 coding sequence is TGTGCCAGTAGTTCCCTGGGGAGGGGCTATAATTCACCCCTCCACTTT. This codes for CASSSLGRGYNSPLHF. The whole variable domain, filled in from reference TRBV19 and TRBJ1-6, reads DGGITQSPKYLFRKEGQNVTLSCEQNLNHDAMYWYRQDPGQGLRLIYYSQIVNDFQKGDIAEGYSVSREKKESFPLTVTSAQKNPTAFYLCASSSLGRGYNSPLHFGNGTRLTVT.

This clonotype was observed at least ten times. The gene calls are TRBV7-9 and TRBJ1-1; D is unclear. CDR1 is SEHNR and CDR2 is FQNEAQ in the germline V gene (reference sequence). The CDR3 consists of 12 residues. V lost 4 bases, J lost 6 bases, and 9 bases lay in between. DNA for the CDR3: TGTGCCAGCAGCTGGGGAGGATCTGAAGCTTTCTTT. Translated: CASSWGGSEAFF.

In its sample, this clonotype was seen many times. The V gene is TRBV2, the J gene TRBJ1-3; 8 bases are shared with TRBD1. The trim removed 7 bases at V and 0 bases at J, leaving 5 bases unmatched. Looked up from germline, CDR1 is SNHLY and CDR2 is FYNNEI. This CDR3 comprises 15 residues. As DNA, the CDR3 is TGTGCCAGCAAGGGACAGGCTATCTCTGGAAACACCATATATTTT. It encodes CASKGQAISGNTIYF.

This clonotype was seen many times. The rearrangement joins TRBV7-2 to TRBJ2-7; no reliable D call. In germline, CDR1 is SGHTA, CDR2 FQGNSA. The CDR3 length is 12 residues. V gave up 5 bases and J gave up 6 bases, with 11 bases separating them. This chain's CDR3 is CASSLRPGEQYF. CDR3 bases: TGTGCCAGCAGCCTTCGACCGGGCGAGCAGTACTTC. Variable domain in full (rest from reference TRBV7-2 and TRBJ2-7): GAGVSQSPSNKVTEKGKDVELRCDPISGHTALYWYRQSLGQGLEFLIYFQGNSAPDKSGLPSDRFSAERTGGSVSTLTIQRTQQEDSAVYLCASSLRPGEQYFGPGTRLTVT.

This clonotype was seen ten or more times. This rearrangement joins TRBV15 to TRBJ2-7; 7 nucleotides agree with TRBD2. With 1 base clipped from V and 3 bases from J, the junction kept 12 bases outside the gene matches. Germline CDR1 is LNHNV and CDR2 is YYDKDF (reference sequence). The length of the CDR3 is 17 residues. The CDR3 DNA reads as TGTGCCACCAGCAGAGTAGAGTGGGAGGGTTATAGCTACGAGCAGTACTTC. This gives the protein CATSRVEWEGYSYEQYF. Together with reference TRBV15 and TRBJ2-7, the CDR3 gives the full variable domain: DAMVIQNPRYQVTQFGKPVTLSCSQTLNHNVMYWYQQKSSQAPKLLFHYYDKDFNNEADTPDNFQSRRPNTSFCFLDIRSPGLGDTAMYLCATSRVEWEGYSYEQYFGPGTRLTVT.

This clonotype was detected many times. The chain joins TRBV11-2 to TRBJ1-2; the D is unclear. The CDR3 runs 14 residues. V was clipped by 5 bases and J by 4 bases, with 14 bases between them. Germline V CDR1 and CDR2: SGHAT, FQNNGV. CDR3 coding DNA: TGTGCCAGCAGCCCCGCCCAATGGGGCTATGGCTACACCTTC. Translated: CASSPAQWGYGYTF.

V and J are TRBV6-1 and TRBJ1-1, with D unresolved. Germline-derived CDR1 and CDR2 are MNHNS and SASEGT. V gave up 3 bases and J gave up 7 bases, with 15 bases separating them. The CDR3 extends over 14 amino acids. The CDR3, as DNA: TGTGCCAGCAGTGAGAACAGAGGGTGGGTTGAAGCTTTCTTT. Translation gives CASSENRGWVEAFF.

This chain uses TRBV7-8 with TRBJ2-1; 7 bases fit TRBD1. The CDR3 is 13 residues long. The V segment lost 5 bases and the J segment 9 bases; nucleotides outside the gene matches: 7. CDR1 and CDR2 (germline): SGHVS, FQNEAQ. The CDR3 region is CASSGDRAREQFF. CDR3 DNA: TGTGCCAGCAGCGGCGACAGGGCTCGTGAGCAGTTCTTC.

The CDR3, as DNA: TGTGCCAGCAGTTCCCCCCCATTGGCGGCGCAGTATTTT. It codes for CASSSPPLAAQYF. This chain connects TRBV2 to TRBJ2-3, with unresolved D. The CDR3 runs to 13 residues. Germline V lookup: CDR1 SNHLY, CDR2 FYNNEI. V lost 5 bases and J lost 10, with 16 bases in between. Full variable domain (missing parts from reference TRBV2 and TRBJ2-3): EPEVTQTPSHQVTQMGQEVILRCVPISNHLYFYWYRQILGQKVEFLVSFYNNEISEKSEIFDDQFSVERPDGSNFTLKIRSTKLEDSAMYFCASSSPPLAAQYFGPGTRLTVL.

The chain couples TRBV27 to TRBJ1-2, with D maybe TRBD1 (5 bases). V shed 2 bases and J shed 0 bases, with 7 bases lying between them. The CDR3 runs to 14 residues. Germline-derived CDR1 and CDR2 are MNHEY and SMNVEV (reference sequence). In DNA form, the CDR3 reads TGTGCCAGCAGTTTAGGGGCCACTAACTATGGCTACACCTTC. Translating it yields CASSLGATNYGYTF.

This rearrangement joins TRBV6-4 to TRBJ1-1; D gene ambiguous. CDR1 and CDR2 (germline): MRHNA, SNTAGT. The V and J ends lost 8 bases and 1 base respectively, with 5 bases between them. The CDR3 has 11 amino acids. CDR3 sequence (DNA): TGTGCCAGCGACAAGAACACTGAAGCTTTCTTT. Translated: CASDKNTEAFF.

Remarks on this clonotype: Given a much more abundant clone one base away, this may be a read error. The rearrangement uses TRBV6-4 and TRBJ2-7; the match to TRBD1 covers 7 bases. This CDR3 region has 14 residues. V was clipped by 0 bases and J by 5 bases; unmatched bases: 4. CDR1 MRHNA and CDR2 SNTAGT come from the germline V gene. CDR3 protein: CASSDSAGGDEQYF. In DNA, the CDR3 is TGTGCCAGCAGTGACTCGGCAGGGGGAGACGAGCAGTACTTC.

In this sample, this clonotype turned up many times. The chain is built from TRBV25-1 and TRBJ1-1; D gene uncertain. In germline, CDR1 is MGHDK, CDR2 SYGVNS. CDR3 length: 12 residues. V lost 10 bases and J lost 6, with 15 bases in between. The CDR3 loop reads CATLQPPAEAFF. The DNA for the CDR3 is TGTGCCACCTTACAGCCTCCCGCTGAAGCTTTCTTT.

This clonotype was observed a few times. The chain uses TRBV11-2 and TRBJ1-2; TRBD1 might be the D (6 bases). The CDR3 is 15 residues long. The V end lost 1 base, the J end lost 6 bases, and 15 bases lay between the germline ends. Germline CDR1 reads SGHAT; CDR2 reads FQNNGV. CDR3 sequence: CASSLAGASRHGYTF. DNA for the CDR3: TGTGCCAGCAGCTTAGCAGGGGCGAGTAGACATGGCTACACCTTC.